The 23 T cell receptor beta chains given below trace back to one sample, sequenced in a study of cytomegalovirus exposure and HLA in healthy donors. A multiplex PCR was run with 60 Vbeta primers and 13 Jbeta primers. The assay was immunoSEQ multiplex PCR, and TCRdb's table has in-frame clones only and misses some. The sample shows under 200,000 clones, 65% to 90% of them seen only once. The sequenced sample consisted of PBMCs. Source of these receptors: a human donor in good health.

J is TRBJ1-1 and V is TRBV9; tentative D call: TRBD1 (6 bases). Germline-derived CDR1 and CDR2 are SGDLS and YYNGEE. The CDR3 loop spans 14 amino acids. The V and J ends lost 4 bases and 4 bases respectively, with 14 bases between them. CDR3 loop: CASSLEGGTTEAFF. The DNA for the CDR3 is TGTGCCAGCAGCCTTGAAGGGGGAACCACTGAAGCTTTCTTT.

The gene calls are TRBV12-5 and TRBJ1-2; D may be TRBD1 (5 bases). Germline V lookup: CDR1 LGHNT, CDR2 FRNRAP. The CDR3 runs to 15 residues. Trimming stripped 2 bases from V and 10 bases from J, with 20 bases between. The CDR3 here is CASGLRTDILRVYTF. The CDR3 DNA is TGTGCTAGTGGTTTGAGGACGGACATCCTCCGGGTCTACACCTTC.

This chain joins TRBV5-6 and TRBJ1-5, with no clear D. The V end lost 4 bases, the J end lost 5 bases, and 10 bases lay between the germline ends. Germline assignment: CDR1 SGHDT and CDR2 YYEEEE. The CDR3 totals 13 residues. The CDR3 region is CASSPNPHQPQHF. The CDR3, as DNA: TGTGCCAGCAGCCCCAATCCCCATCAGCCCCAGCATTTT.

The chain links TRBV4-2 to TRBJ2-7, with 8 bases identical to TRBD2. Trimming at V came to 4 bases and at J to 5 bases, leaving 16 bases not matched to a gene. Germline V gene data show CDR1 as LGHNA and CDR2 as YNFKEQ. This CDR3 region has 17 residues. The CDR3 region has the DNA TGTGCCAGCAGCCCGATAAGTATGTCGGGGGGGCCCAACGAGCAGTACTTC. This encodes CASSPISMSGGPNEQYF.

This chain uses TRBV4-1 with TRBJ2-3; maybe TRBD1 (6 bases). This CDR3 contains 15 residues. Germline V lookup: CDR1 MGHRA, CDR2 YSYEKL. V lost 4 bases to trimming and J lost 3 bases, with 14 bases between them. CDR3 DNA: TGCGCCAGCAGCCGGGAGACAGGAGTTACAGATACGCAGTATTTT. Its protein is CASSRETGVTDTQYF.

J is TRBJ2-7 and V is TRBV7-3; unclear D gene. V was trimmed by 2 bases and J by 6 bases, leaving 8 bases between them. CDR3 length: 12 residues. Germline CDR1 and CDR2: SGHTA and FQGTGA. Written as DNA, the CDR3 is TGTGCCAGCAGCTTACTAAGGAGCGAGCAGTACTTC. It codes for CASSLLRSEQYF.

The genes are TRBV27 and TRBJ2-3; tentatively, D is TRBD2 (5 bases). CDR3 length: 17 residues. V was clipped by 5 bases and J by 0 bases, with 18 bases between them. CDR1 and CDR2 from the germline V gene are MNHEY and SMNVEV (reference sequence). The CDR3 here is CASSNSHASRSTDTQYF. CDR3 in DNA: TGTGCCAGCAGTAACAGCCACGCTAGCAGAAGCACAGATACGCAGTATTTT.

The chain carries TRBV5-1 and TRBJ1-6, with D unclear. This CDR3 is built from 12 residues. Germline V gene data show CDR1 as SGHRS and CDR2 as YFSETQ. V was clipped by 7 bases and J by 10 bases, with 12 bases between them. The CDR3 is CASAREESPLHF. The CDR3 DNA reads as TGCGCCAGCGCGAGGGAGGAATCACCCCTCCACTTT.

As DNA, the CDR3 is TGTGCCAGCAGCCAAGCGGGGGTCCGAGCTTTCTTT. Its protein product is CASSQAGVRAFF. V usage is TRBV14 and J usage is TRBJ1-1, with D possibly being TRBD1 (5 bases). V was cut by 1 base and J by 10 bases, with 10 bases left in between. The germline gives CDR1 SGHDN, CDR2 FVKESK. The CDR3 runs 12 residues.

This chain joins TRBV15 and TRBJ2-1, with a possible D match to TRBD1 (6 bases). The CDR3 has 18 residues. Germline V gene data show CDR1 as LNHNV and CDR2 as YYDKDF (reference sequence). V lost 3 bases and J lost 2, with 20 bases in between. This CDR3 reads CATSSPVVGTGPYNEQFF. CDR3 nucleotide sequence: TGTGCCACCAGCAGTCCTGTCGTGGGCACAGGGCCCTACAATGAGCAGTTCTTC.

This clone was detected only a few times. V is TRBV7-2 and J is TRBJ1-6; 7 bases fit TRBD1. Germline values: CDR1 SGHTA, CDR2 FQGNSA. V gave up 4 bases and J gave up 5 bases; unmatched junction bases: 5. This CDR3 region has 15 residues. The CDR3 spells CASSSSGTDNSPLHF. DNA for the CDR3: TGTGCCAGCAGCTCATCCGGGACAGATAATTCACCCCTCCACTTT.

J is TRBJ2-7 and V is TRBV7-3, with 7 bases aligning to TRBD1. CDR1 is SGHTA, CDR2 FQGTGA, per germline. V lost 3 bases and J lost 6; bases outside the gene matches: 8. This CDR3 comprises 14 residues. The CDR3 is CASSFTPGQREQYF. CDR3 nucleotides: TGTGCCAGCAGCTTTACGCCGGGACAGCGCGAGCAGTACTTC.

The chain links TRBV9 to TRBJ2-6; D is perhaps TRBD2 (5 bases). CDR3 length: 18 amino acids. Trimming stripped 3 bases from V and 0 bases from J, with 16 bases between. Germline-derived CDR1 and CDR2 are SGDLS and YYNGEE. The CDR3: CASSDRTGTYSGANVLTF. The DNA of the CDR3 is TGTGCCAGCAGCGACCGGACGGGAACCTACTCTGGGGCCAACGTCCTGACTTTC.

The chain employs TRBV5-4 and TRBJ1-1; 7 nucleotides match TRBD1. Per the germline V gene, CDR1 is SGHNT and CDR2 is YYREEE (reference sequence). This CDR3 has 14 amino acids. V shed 5 bases, J shed 1 base, and the junction held 5 bases outside the gene matches. Written as DNA, the CDR3 is TGTGCCAGCAGACCGGGACAGCAGAACACTGAAGCTTTCTTT. Amino acids: CASRPGQQNTEAFF.

The chain uses TRBV9 and TRBJ1-2, with D possibly being TRBD1 (6 bases). CDR3 length: 15 amino acids. Germline CDR1 and CDR2: SGDLS and YYNGEE. V was trimmed by 3 bases and J by 4 bases, leaving 16 bases between them. The CDR3 spells CASSEGRGASYGYTF. In DNA, the CDR3 is TGTGCCAGCAGCGAGGGACGGGGGGCAAGCTATGGCTACACCTTC. Using reference TRBV9 and TRBJ1-2 for the parts outside the CDR3, the full variable domain is DSGVTQTPKHLITATGQRVTLRCSPRSGDLSVYWYQQSLDQGLQFLIQYYNGEERAKGNILERFSAQQFPDLHSELNLSSLELGDSALYFCASSEGRGASYGYTFGSGTRLTVV.

J is TRBJ1-6 and V is TRBV7-2; D is uncertain. Looked up from germline, CDR1 is SGHTA and CDR2 is FQGNSA. V dropped 1 base and J dropped 7 bases, with 11 bases sitting between them. The CDR3 is 15 amino acids. The CDR3 nucleotides read TGTGCCAGCAGCTTAGGAGTTGGTACGAATTCACCCCTCCACTTT. Translation gives CASSLGVGTNSPLHF.

This chain's CDR3 is CASSAPSLGQGGEQFF. CDR3 nucleotide sequence: TGTGCCAGCAGCGCGCCCTCTCTTGGCCAGGGCGGTGAGCAGTTCTTC. The V call is TRBV9, the J call TRBJ2-1; possibly TRBD1 for D (5 bases). The V end was cut by 3 bases, the J end by 9 bases, with 22 bases between. The CDR3 covers 16 residues. The germline gives CDR1 SGDLS, CDR2 YYNGEE.

The chain is built from TRBV19 and TRBJ2-7; 13 bases match TRBD2. With 5 bases clipped from V and 7 bases from J, the junction kept 5 bases outside the gene matches. This CDR3 has 14 amino acids. Germline CDR1 is LNHDA and CDR2 is SQIVND (reference sequence). The CDR3, as DNA: TGTGCCAGTAGTCGACCGGGACTAGCGGGAGAGCAGTACTTC. As protein: CASSRPGLAGEQYF.

The chain is built from TRBV7-8 and TRBJ2-1, with 12 nucleotides matching TRBD2. The CDR3 runs to 16 residues. Looked up from germline, CDR1 is SGHVS and CDR2 is FQNEAQ. J was trimmed by 3 bases and V by 1 base; bases with no gene match: 1. The CDR3 coding sequence is TGTGCCAGCAGCTTAGAACTAGCGGGAGGCTACAATGAGCAGTTCTTC. Amino acids: CASSLELAGGYNEQFF.

CDR3 bases: TGTGCCAGCAGCTTAGCCCACCCAGGGTACACTGAAGCTTTCTTT. Protein: CASSLAHPGYTEAFF. V gene TRBV7-2 combines with J gene TRBJ1-1; possibly TRBD1 for D (5 bases). The CDR3 sequence is 15 residues long. Trimming took off 0 bases at V and 3 bases at J, with 11 bases between the two ends. CDR1 and CDR2 (germline): SGHTA, FQGNSA. The variable domain in full, with the rest retrieved from reference TRBV7-2 and TRBJ1-1, is GAGVSQSPSNKVTEKGKDVELRCDPISGHTALYWYRQSLGQGLEFLIYFQGNSAPDKSGLPSDRFSAERTGGSVSTLTIQRTQQEDSAVYLCASSLAHPGYTEAFFGQGTRLTVV.

The chain employs TRBV11-2 and TRBJ1-3; possibly TRBD2 for D (5 bases). Gene TRBJ2-2 matches the end of the DNA better, so the J call may be wrong. The CDR3 extends over 15 amino acids. Germline V gives CDR1 SGHAT, CDR2 FQNNGV. CDR3 in amino acids: CASSRITRNTGELFF. The CDR3 bases are TGTGCCAGCAGCCGAATTACTAGGAACACCGGGGAGCTGTTTTTT.

In its sample, this clone was seen once. The chain joins TRBV2 to TRBJ1-5, with D uncertain. Looked up from germline, CDR1 is SNHLY and CDR2 is FYNNEI. The CDR3 contains 17 residues. Trimming stripped 7 bases from V and 6 bases from J, with 25 bases between. CDR3 nucleotides: TGTGCCAGCACCACGCACAACTCGGGGAGCAGGAGTCAGCCCCAGCATTTT. Translating gives CASTTHNSGSRSQPQHF.

This chain joins TRBV4-2 and TRBJ2-7; 10 bases agree with TRBD2. V dropped 4 bases and J dropped 0; count of bases not matched to a gene: 6. Germline loops: CDR1 LGHNA, CDR2 YNFKEQ. The CDR3 sequence is 16 residues long. The CDR3 bases are TGTGCCAGCAGCCCAGAGAGGACTAGCGGCTCCTACGAGCAGTACTTC. Protein product: CASSPERTSGSYEQYF.